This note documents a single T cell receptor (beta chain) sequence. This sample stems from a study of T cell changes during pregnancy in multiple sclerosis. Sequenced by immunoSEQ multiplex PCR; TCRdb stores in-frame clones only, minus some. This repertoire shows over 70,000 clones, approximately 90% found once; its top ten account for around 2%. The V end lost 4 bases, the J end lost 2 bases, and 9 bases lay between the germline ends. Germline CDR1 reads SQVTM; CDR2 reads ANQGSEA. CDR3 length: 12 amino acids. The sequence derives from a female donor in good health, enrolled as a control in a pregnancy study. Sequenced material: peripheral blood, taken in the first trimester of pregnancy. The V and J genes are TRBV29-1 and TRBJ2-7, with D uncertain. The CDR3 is CSVVDTPYEQYF. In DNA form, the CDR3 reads TGCAGCGTTGTCGACACTCCCTACGAGCAGTACTTC.